These 7 T cell receptor beta chains share one sample of origin, sequenced in a study of control samples from healthy donors and cancer patients. Assay used: immunoSEQ multiplex PCR; TCRdb lists only in-frame clones, some missing. The sample has about 410,000 clones, around nine tenths seen once; the top ten hold 6% to 7%. Sequencing was performed on PBMCs. The receptor set was obtained from a man aged 35-49 years with head and neck cancer.

The chain couples TRBV19 to TRBJ2-1, with TRBD2 matching 8 bases. The CDR3 extends over 16 amino acids. The germline CDR1 and CDR2 sequences are LNHDA and SQIVND (reference sequence). Trimming at V came to 1 base and at J to 7 bases, leaving 9 bases not matched to a gene. CDR3 DNA sequence: TGTGCCAGTAGTATAGGGCCTGCGGGAGGACATAATGAGCAGTTCTTC. Its protein product is CASSIGPAGGHNEQFF.

This chain joins TRBV9 and TRBJ2-7, with D possibly matching TRBD2 (7 bases). The CDR3 has 15 amino acids. Per the germline V gene, CDR1 is SGDLS and CDR2 is YYNGEE. V was cut by 1 base and J by 1 base, with 12 bases left in between. The CDR3 is CASSVIGGHSYEQYF. Here the CDR3 DNA reads TGTGCCAGCAGCGTAATCGGGGGGCATTCCTACGAGCAGTACTTC.

V and J are TRBV5-5 and TRBJ1-1, with 7 bases matching TRBD1. J was trimmed by 0 bases and V by 7 bases; bases with no gene match: 6. Per germline, CDR1 SGHKS and CDR2 YYEKEE (reference sequence). The CDR3 has 14 residues. The CDR3 spells CASGTGTVNTEAFF. In DNA form, the CDR3 reads TGTGCCAGCGGGACCGGGACAGTGAACACTGAAGCTTTCTTT. Supplemented by reference TRBV5-5 and TRBJ1-1, the full variable domain reads DAGVTQSPTHLIKTRGQQVTLRCSPISGHKSVSWYQQVLGQGPQFIFQYYEKEERGRGNFPDRFSARQFPNYSSELNVNALLLGDSALYLCASGTGTVNTEAFFGQGTRLTVV.

This chain connects TRBV3-1 (or the pseudogene TRBV3-2) to TRBJ2-7; a possible D gene is TRBD1 (7 bases). The V gene lost 6 bases and the J gene lost 7 bases, with 22 bases spanning the gap. Per the germline V gene, CDR1 is LGHDT and CDR2 is YNNKEL (reference sequence). The CDR3 is 15 residues long. The CDR3 sequence is CASRRGNRGAGEQYF. In nucleotides, the CDR3 is TGTGCCAGCAGACGCGGGAACAGGGGTGCTGGGGAGCAGTACTTC.

This rearrangement joins TRBV5-4 to TRBJ2-7, with D perhaps TRBD1 (11 bases). Trimming stripped 3 bases from V and 3 bases from J, with 28 bases between. Germline-derived CDR1 and CDR2 are SGHNT and YYREEE (reference sequence). This CDR3 region has 19 residues. DNA for the CDR3: TGTGCCAGCAGCTCCCGGGACAGGGGGATGCTAGCGGGGGACTACGAGCAGTACTTC. It yields the protein CASSSRDRGMLAGDYEQYF. The full variable domain, with the rest looked up from reference TRBV5-4 and TRBJ2-7, is ETGVTQSPTHLIKTRGQQVTLRCSSQSGHNTVSWYQQALGQGPQFIFQYYREEENGRGNFPPRFSGLQFPNYSSELNVNALELDDSALYLCASSSRDRGMLAGDYEQYFGPGTRLTVT.

This clone was recorded a few times. This chain joins TRBV30 and TRBJ1-5; D may be TRBD1 (6 bases). The V end lost 2 bases, the J end lost 0 bases, and 11 bases lay between the germline ends. The CDR3 runs to 15 residues. Per the germline V gene, CDR1 is GTSNPN and CDR2 is SVGIG (reference sequence). The CDR3 bases are TGTGCCTGGAGTCGTGCAGGGGTTAGCAATCAGCCCCAGCATTTT. It codes for CAWSRAGVSNQPQHF.

The chain couples TRBV15 to TRBJ2-7; perhaps D is TRBD1 or TRBD2 (5 bases each). The V gene's germline CDR1 is LNHNV and CDR2 YYDKDF (reference sequence). This CDR3 spans 14 amino acids. Trimming left V 0 bases short and J 2 bases short, with 8 bases between. CDR3 sequence: CATSRELGAYEQYF. In nucleotides, the CDR3 is TGTGCCACCAGCAGAGAACTAGGGGCCTACGAGCAGTACTTC.